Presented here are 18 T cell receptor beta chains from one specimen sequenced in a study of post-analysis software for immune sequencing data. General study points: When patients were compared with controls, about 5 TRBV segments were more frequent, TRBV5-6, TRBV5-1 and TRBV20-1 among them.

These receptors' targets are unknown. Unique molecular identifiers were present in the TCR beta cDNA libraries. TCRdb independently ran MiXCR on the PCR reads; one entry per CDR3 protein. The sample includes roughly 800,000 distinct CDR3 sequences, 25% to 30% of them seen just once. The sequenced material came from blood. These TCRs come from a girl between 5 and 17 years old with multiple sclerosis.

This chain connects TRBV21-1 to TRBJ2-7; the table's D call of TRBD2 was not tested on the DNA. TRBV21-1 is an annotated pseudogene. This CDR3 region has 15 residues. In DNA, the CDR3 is TGTGCCAGCAGCAAATTCCTAGCGGATACCTACGAGCAGTACTTC. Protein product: CASSKFLADTYEQYF.

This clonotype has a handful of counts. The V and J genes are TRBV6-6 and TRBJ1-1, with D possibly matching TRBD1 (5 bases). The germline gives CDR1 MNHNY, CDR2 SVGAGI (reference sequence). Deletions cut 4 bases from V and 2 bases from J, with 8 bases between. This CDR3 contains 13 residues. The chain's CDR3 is CASSSTENTEAFF. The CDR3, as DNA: TGTGCCAGCAGTTCGACAGAAAACACTGAAGCTTTCTTT.

In DNA, the CDR3 is TGTGCCAGCAGCCCAAGGCGGTTAGACCCCTCTGGCTACACCTTC. This sequence encodes CASSPRRLDPSGYTF. The genes are TRBV7-6 and TRBJ1-2; unclear D gene. This CDR3 region has 15 residues. Trimming pared 5 bases from V and 7 bases from J, leaving 20 bases between. Germline CDR1 and CDR2: SGHVS and FNYEAQ.

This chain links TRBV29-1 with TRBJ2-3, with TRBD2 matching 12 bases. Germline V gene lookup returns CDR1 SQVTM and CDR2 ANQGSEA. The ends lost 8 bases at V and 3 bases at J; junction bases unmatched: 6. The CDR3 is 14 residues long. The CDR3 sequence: CSSRLAGETDTQYF. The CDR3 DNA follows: TGCAGCTCCAGACTAGCGGGAGAGACAGATACGCAGTATTTT.

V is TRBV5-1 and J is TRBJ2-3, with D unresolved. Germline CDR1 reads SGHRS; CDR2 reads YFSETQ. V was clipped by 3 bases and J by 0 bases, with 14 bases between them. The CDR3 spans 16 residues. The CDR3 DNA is TGCGCCAGCAGCTCAGCCCCCAGCGCCAGCACAGATACGCAGTATTTT. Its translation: CASSSAPSASTDTQYF. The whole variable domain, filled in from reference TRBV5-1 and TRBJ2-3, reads KAGVTQTPRYLIKTRGQQVTLSCSPISGHRSVSWYQQTPGQGLQFLFEYFSETQRNKGNFPGRFSGRQFSNSRSEMNVSTLELGDSALYLCASSSAPSASTDTQYFGPGTRLTVL.

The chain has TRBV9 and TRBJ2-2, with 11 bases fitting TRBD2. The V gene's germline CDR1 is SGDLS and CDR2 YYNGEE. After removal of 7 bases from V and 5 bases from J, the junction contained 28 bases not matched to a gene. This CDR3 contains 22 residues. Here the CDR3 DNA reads TGTGCCAGCGCGAAACAGCGGGGATCGGTAGAACTAGCGGGAGTGCGGACCGGGGAGCTGTTTTTT. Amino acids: CASAKQRGSVELAGVRTGELFF.

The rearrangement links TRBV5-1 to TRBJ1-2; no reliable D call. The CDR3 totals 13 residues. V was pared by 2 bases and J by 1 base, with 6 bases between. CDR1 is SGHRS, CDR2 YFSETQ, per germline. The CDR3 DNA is TGCGCCAGCAGCTTTGGGGATAACTATGGCTACACCTTC. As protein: CASSFGDNYGYTF. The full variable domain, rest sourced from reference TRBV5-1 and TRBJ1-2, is KAGVTQTPRYLIKTRGQQVTLSCSPISGHRSVSWYQQTPGQGLQFLFEYFSETQRNKGNFPGRFSGRQFSNSRSEMNVSTLELGDSALYLCASSFGDNYGYTFGSGTRLTVV.

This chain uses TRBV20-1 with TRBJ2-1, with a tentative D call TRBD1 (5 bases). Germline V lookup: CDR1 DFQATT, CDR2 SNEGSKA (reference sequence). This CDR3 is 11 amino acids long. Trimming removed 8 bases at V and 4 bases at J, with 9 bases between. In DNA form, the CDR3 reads TGCAGTCCGGACAAATACAATGAGCAGTTCTTC. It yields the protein CSPDKYNEQFF.

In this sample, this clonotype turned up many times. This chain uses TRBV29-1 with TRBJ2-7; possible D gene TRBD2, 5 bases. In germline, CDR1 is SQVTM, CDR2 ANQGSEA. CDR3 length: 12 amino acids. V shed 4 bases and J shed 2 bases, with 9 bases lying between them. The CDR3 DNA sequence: TGCAGCGTTGGCAGGACTCCCTACGAGCAGTACTTC. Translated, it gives CSVGRTPYEQYF.

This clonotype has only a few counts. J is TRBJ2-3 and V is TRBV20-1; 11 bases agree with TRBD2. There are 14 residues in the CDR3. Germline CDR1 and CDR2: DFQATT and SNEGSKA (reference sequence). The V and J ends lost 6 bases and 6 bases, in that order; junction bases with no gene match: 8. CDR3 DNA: TGCAGTGCCAAACTAGCGGGAGTGGCGGATACGCAGTATTTT. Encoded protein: CSAKLAGVADTQYF.

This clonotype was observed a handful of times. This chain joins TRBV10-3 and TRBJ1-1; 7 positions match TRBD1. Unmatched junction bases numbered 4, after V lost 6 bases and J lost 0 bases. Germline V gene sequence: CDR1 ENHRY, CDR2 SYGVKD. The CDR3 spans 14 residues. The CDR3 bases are TGTGCCATCAGCCGGGACAGCTTGAACACTGAAGCTTTCTTT. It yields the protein CAISRDSLNTEAFF.

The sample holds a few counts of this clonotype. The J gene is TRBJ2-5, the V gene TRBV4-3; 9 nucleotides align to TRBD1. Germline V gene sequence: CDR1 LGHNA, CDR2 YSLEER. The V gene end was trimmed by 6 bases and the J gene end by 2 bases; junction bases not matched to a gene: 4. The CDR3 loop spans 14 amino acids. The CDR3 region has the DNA TGCGCCAGCAGTACAGGGGGCAATCAAGAGACCCAGTACTTC. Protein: CASSTGGNQETQYF.

CDR3 coding DNA: TGCGCCAGCAGCGACCGGGACAGGGGGTCCTACGAGCAGTACTTC. Its translation: CASSDRDRGSYEQYF. The chain employs TRBV5-1 and TRBJ2-7, with 11 bases that match TRBD1. The CDR3 contains 15 residues. Germline-derived CDR1 and CDR2 are SGHRS and YFSETQ. The junction had 4 bases not matched to a gene; V was cut back by 4 bases and J by 1 base.

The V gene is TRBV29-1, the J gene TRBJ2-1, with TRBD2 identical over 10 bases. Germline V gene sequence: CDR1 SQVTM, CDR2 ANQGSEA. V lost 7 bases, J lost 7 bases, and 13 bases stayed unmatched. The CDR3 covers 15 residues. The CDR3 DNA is TGCAGCGCCCCGGTCGCTAGCGGGAGATGGAATGAGCAGTTCTTC. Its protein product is CSAPVASGRWNEQFF.

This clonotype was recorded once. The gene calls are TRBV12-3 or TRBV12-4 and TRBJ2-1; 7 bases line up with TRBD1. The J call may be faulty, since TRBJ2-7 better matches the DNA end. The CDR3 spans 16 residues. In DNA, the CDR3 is TGTGCCAGCAGTCCCTACAGGGGACCCTTCTACAATGAGCAGTACTTC. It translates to CASSPYRGPFYNEQYF.

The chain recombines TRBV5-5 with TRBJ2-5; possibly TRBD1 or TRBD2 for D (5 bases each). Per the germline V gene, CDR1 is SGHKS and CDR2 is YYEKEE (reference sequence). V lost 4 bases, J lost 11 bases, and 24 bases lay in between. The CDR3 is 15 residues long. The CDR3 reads CASSPEPGTRNEQYF. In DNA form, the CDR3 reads TGTGCCAGCAGCCCCGAACCCGGGACCCGAAATGAGCAGTACTTC.

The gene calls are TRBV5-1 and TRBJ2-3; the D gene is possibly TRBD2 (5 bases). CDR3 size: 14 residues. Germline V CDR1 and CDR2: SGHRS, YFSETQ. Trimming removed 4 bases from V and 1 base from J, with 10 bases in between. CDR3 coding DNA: TGCGCCAGCAGCCCCAATAGCGGCACAGATACGCAGTATTTT. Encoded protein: CASSPNSGTDTQYF. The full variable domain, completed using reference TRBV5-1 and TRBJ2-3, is KAGVTQTPRYLIKTRGQQVTLSCSPISGHRSVSWYQQTPGQGLQFLFEYFSETQRNKGNFPGRFSGRQFSNSRSEMNVSTLELGDSALYLCASSPNSGTDTQYFGPGTRLTVL.

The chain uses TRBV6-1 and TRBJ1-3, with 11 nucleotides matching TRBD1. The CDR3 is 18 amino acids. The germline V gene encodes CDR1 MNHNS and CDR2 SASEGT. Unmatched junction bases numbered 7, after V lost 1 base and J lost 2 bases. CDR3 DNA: TGTGCCAGCAGTGAAGTAGGGACAGGGGGTCTGCCTGGAAACACCATATATTTT. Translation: CASSEVGTGGLPGNTIYF.